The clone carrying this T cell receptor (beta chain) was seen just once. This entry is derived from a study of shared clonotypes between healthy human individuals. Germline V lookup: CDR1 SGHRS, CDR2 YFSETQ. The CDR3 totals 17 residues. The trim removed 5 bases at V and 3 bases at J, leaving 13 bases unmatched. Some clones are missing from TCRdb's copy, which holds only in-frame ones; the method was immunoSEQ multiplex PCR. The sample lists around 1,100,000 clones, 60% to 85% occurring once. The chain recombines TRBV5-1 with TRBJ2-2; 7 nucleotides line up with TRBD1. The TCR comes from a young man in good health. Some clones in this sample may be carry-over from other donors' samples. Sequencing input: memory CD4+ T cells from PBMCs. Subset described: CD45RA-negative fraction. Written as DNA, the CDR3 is TGCGCCAGCAGTTTCCCCCGGGACAGAGAGGACACCGGGGAGCTGTTTTTT. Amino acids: CASSFPRDREDTGELFF.